This record looks at one TCR beta chain sequence and its context. Its antigen is unidentified. TCRdb's copy holds only in-frame clones and misses some; the assay was immunoSEQ multiplex PCR. The data contain roughly 350,000 clones, about 87% of them singletons. Treatment meaning: some 20 received Ad26.COV2.S at low or high dose, single or two shots; about 5 received placebo; per-sample allocation not given. Sampling occurred on day 63 after the first vaccine or placebo injection. Donation was by an adult aged 18-55 years who was in Boston. Spike of the Wuhan-strain SARS-CoV-2 was expressed by an Ad26 vector, which formed the vaccine. The data derive from a study of Ad26.COV2.S vaccination and SARS-CoV-2 variants. Overall study: Administration of Ad26.COV2.S was intramuscular, either once or twice 56 days apart.

This CDR3 spans 12 amino acids. V lost 10 bases and J lost 1, with 10 bases in between. CDR1 and CDR2 from the germline V gene are ENHRY and SYGVKD. Study-level findings and limits: Measures of TCR breadth and depth may have fallen short of total T cell responses.

The TCR sequence derives from a person aged 18-60 years who received the Ad26.COV2.S COVID-19 vaccine or a placebo. The chain recombines TRBV10-3 with TRBJ1-1; TRBD1 might be the D (5 bases). This specimen was peripheral blood, taken in a trial of Ad26.COV2.S vaccine versus placebo. The CDR3 protein is CATRQQNTEAFF. The CDR3 DNA sequence: TGTGCCACTAGACAGCAGAACACTGAAGCTTTCTTT.